This T cell receptor beta chain was profiled in a study of T-cell memory formation after mild COVID-19 (TCRdb year 2021). Regarding the study in general: TCR sequence clusters from the two donors were found to be largely donor specific. In a couple of donors, T-cell clones that expanded and contracted after mild COVID-19 were tracked by sequencing TCRalpha and TCRbeta repertoires over time. The cohort was made up of two young adult volunteers, one female and one male, who were previously healthy.

This clonotype came up many times. Its specific antigen is unknown. Qualities for individual bases were not recorded, and no much larger clone is one base off. Ficoll-Paque density gradient centrifugation was used to isolate PBMCs. The instrument was an Illumina NovaSeq 6000. cDNA libraries for TCRalpha and TCRbeta were prepared by 5'RACE using constant-segment primers, with sample barcodes and unique molecular identifiers added. RNA was extracted from every sample with Trizol reagent. Libraries were amplified in two PCR steps, with a second sample barcode and Illumina TruSeq adapters added in the second step. The libraries were sequenced on an Illumina NovaSeq using 2 x 150 bp paired-end reads. As for the authors' bioinformatics: The reads were demultiplexed and collapsed into UMI-guided consensus sequences using migec v1.2.7. Using mixcr v2.1.11, UMI consensuses were aligned to TRA and TRB V and J templates and then assembled into clonotypes. Expanded or contracted clonotypes were those called significant by both edgeR and NoisET, with noise models trained on biological replicates. For edgeR calls, a false discovery rate-adjusted p below 0.01 and a log2 fold-change threshold of 1 were applied. PCA with hierarchical clustering of max-normalized trajectories of the 1000 most abundant clonotypes was used as exploratory dynamics analysis. Separately sequenced CD4+ and CD8+ repertoires were used to assign the CD4 or CD8 phenotype of responding clones. TCRdb reanalyzed the raw reads on its own, using fastp at Q25 for trimming and MiXCR for clone calling, and kept in-frame beta chains. Each record represents a unique CDR3 protein, reported with the most common genes and DNA among its rows. The V and J calls come from TCRdb's annotation, not from the publication. This sample lists about 180,000 distinct CDR3 sequences; approximately 16% were detected once. 2% to 2.5% of the sample belongs to the ten largest clones.

Results and caveats for the whole study, not just this receptor: Contracting CD4+ clones were found mainly in CM and EM memory subsets, while CD8+ clones were enriched in EMRA. The detection of some responding clones in pre-infection memory suggests that pre-existing cross-reactive memory T cells joined the SARS-CoV-2 response. SARS-CoV-2 specificity was not confirmed for the second-wave clones peaking on day 37. Balanced CD4/CD8 phenotypes were observed for clones contracting from day 15 to 85, whereas a bias towards CD4+ was observed for a second wave of clones expanding from day 15 to 37. Only a couple of mild cases were covered by the study, and larger cohorts that include severe cases with pre-infection samples were considered necessary.

Reading the germline V gene (reference sequence) gives CDR1 DFQATT and CDR2 SNEGSKA. At the junction V is shortened by 1 base and J by 0 bases, with 13 bases in between. Reading from cysteine to phenylalanine, the CDR3 counts 16 amino acids. The kept DNA is CDR3 alone, 48 bases in frame from the first base. The clonotype comes from an adult woman who had mild COVID-19 (a few samples of this study predate the infection). The sample titles of this study are shuffled in the database, so cell type and time point are left out; the donor was told from shared clones. Sequencing was carried out using PBMCs or a T cell subset sorted from them (not recorded which). The chain was built from TRBV20-1 and TRBJ2-4, with the D call perhaps TRBD1 or TRBD2, each one matching 5 bases. CDR3 loop: CSARGPNGAAKNIQYF. The nucleotide sequence reads TGCAGTGCTAGAGGTCCCAACGGGGCAGCCAAAAACATTCAGTACTTC.